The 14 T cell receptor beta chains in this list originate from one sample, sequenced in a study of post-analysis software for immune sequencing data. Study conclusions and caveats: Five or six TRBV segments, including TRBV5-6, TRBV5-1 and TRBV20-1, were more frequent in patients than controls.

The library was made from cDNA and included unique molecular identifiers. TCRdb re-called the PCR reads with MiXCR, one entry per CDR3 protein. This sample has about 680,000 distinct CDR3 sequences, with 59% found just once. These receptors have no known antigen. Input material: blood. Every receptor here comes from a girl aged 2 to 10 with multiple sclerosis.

CDR3 sequence: CASRDEGYEQYF. DNA of the CDR3: TGTGCCAGCAGAGACGAGGGTTACGAGCAGTACTTC. The rearrangement joins TRBV6-2 or TRBV6-3 to TRBJ2-5; TRBD2 might be the D (5 bases). The J call may be incorrect, as the DNA end agrees better with TRBJ2-7. This CDR3 region has 12 residues. CDR1 is MNHEY, CDR2 SVGEGT, per germline.

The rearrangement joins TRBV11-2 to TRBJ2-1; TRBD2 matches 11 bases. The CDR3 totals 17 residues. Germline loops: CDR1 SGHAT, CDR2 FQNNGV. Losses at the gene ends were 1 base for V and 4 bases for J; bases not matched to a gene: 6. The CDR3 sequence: CASSLALTSGVYNEQFF. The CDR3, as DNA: TGTGCCAGCAGCTTAGCCCTGACTAGCGGGGTATACAATGAGCAGTTCTTC.

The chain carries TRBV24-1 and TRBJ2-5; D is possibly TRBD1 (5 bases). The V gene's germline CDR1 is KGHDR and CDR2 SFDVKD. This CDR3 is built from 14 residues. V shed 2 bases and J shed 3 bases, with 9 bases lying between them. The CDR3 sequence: CATSDSRQKETQYF. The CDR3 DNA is TGTGCCACCAGTGATTCGCGACAGAAAGAGACCCAGTACTTC.

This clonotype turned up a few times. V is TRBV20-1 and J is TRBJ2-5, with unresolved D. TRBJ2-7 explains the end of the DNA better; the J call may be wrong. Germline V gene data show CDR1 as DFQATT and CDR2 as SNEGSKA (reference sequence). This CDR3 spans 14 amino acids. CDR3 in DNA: TGCAGTGCTTTGCCGACCCCTCAAAGCCACGAGCAGTACTTC. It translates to CSALPTPQSHEQYF.

CDR3 DNA: TGTGCCAGCAGCTTGGCCACGATCTACGAGCAGTACTTC. The encoded protein is CASSLATIYEQYF. This rearrangement joins TRBV5-5 to TRBJ2-5; D call uncertain. Gene TRBJ2-7 matches the end of the DNA better, so the J call may be wrong. The CDR3 has 13 amino acids. Per germline, CDR1 SGHKS and CDR2 YYEKEE (reference sequence).

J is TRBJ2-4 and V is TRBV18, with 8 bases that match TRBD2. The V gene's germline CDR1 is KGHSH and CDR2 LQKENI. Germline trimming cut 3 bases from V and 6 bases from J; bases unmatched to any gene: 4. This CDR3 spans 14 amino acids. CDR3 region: CASSPTTSVNIQYF. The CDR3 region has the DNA TGTGCCAGCTCACCGACGACTAGCGTAAACATTCAGTACTTC.

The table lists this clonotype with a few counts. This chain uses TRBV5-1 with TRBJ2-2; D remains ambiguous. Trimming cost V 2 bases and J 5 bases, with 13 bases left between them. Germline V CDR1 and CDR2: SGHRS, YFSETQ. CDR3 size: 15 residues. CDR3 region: CASSFGTLGTGELFF. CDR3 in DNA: TGCGCCAGCAGCTTCGGAACGCTGGGGACCGGGGAGCTGTTTTTT.

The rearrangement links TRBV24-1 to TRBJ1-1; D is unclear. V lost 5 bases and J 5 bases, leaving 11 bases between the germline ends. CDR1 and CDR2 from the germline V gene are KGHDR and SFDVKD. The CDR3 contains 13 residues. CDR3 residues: CATSGSGGTEAFF. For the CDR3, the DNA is TGTGCCACCAGTGGCAGTGGAGGGACTGAAGCTTTCTTT.

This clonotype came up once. CDR3 in amino acids: CASSGTPGLSTDTQYF. For the CDR3, the DNA is TGCGCCAGCAGCGGCACCCCGGGACTCAGCACAGATACGCAGTATTTT. This chain connects TRBV5-1 to TRBJ2-3, with TRBD2 as a possible D gene (6 bases). Trimming removed 4 bases at V and 0 bases at J, with 15 bases between. The CDR3 spans 16 residues. Germline-derived CDR1 and CDR2 are SGHRS and YFSETQ.

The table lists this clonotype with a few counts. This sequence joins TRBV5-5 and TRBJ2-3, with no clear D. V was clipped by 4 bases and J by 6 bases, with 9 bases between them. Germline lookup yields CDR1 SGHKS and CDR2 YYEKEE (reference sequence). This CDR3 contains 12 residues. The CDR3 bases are TGTGCCAGCAGCCGGAGCGCGGATACGCAGTATTTT. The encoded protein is CASSRSADTQYF.

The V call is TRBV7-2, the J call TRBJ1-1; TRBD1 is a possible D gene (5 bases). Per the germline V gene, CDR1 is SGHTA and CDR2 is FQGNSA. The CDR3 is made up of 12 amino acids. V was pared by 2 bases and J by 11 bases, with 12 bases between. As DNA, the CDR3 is TGTGCCAGCAGCTTACCAAATCGGGGGGCTTTCTTT. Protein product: CASSLPNRGAFF.

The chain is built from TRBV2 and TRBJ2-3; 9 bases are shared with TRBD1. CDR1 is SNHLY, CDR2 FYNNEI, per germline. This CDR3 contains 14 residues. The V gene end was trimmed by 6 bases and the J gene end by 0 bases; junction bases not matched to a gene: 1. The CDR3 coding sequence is TGTGCCAGCAGGGGACAGGGCAGCACAGATACGCAGTATTTT. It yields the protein CASRGQGSTDTQYF.

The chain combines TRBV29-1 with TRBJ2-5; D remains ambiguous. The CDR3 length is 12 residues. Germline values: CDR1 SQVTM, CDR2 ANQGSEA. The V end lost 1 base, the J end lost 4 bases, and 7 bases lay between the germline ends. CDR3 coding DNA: TGCAGCGTTGAAGGGGATCGAGAGACCCAGTACTTC. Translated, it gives CSVEGDRETQYF.

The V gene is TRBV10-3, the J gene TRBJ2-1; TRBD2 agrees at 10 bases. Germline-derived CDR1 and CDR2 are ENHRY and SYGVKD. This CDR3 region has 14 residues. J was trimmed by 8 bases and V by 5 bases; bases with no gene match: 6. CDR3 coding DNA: TGTGCCATCAGTCGACTAGCGGGTGTGGATGAGCAGTTCTTC. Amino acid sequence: CAISRLAGVDEQFF.